Following are 26 T cell receptor beta chains from one sample sequenced in a study of blood T cell repertoires in COVID-19. Sequencing used immunoSEQ multiplex PCR; TCRdb keeps in-frame clones, though not all of them. The sample consists of about 200,000 clones, about 90% of them appearing once. The sequenced material came from peripheral blood. The receptors shown here come from a man aged 40-55 years with active or convalescent COVID-19.

This chain links TRBV18 with TRBJ1-5; D possibly corresponds to TRBD1 (5 bases). The CDR3 spans 16 residues. Trimming pared 0 bases from V and 2 bases from J, leaving 11 bases between. CDR1 and CDR2 from the germline V gene are KGHSH and LQKENI. CDR3 sequence: CASSPPEFRGNQPQHF. The CDR3 DNA sequence: TGTGCCAGCTCACCACCAGAATTCAGGGGCAATCAGCCCCAGCATTTT.

The rearrangement uses TRBV12-3 or TRBV12-4 and TRBJ2-5, with D perhaps TRBD1 (5 bases). CDR3 length: 13 residues. V gave up 3 bases and J gave up 1 base, with 6 bases separating them. The CDR3 loop is CASSFRVQETQYF. In DNA form, the CDR3 reads TGTGCCAGCAGTTTCAGGGTCCAAGAGACCCAGTACTTC.

This clone was detected only once. V is TRBV6-5 and J is TRBJ2-7, with 7 positions matching TRBD2. The trim removed 5 bases at V and 1 base at J, leaving 8 bases unmatched. This CDR3 is 15 amino acids long. Germline assignment: CDR1 MNHEY and CDR2 SVGAGI. Written as DNA, the CDR3 is TGTGCCAGCAGTAATGGACTAGTCTTATCCTACGAGCAGTACTTC. The encoded protein is CASSNGLVLSYEQYF.

The chain carries TRBV6-1 and TRBJ2-3, with TRBD2 matching 7 bases. The germline gives CDR1 MNHNS, CDR2 SASEGT. This CDR3 region has 15 residues. Unmatched junction bases numbered 5, after V lost 3 bases and J lost 2 bases. The chain's CDR3 is CASSEDGGFTDTQYF. Here the CDR3 DNA reads TGTGCCAGCAGTGAGGACGGGGGGTTCACAGATACGCAGTATTTT.

The chain couples TRBV19 to TRBJ2-7; no firm D call. Trimming took off 5 bases at V and 4 bases at J, with 18 bases between the two ends. Germline values: CDR1 LNHDA, CDR2 SQIVND (reference sequence). This CDR3 contains 15 residues. The CDR3 protein is CASSEYRNFRYEQYF. In DNA, the CDR3 is TGTGCCAGTAGTGAATACAGAAACTTTCGGTACGAGCAGTACTTC. The variable domain in full, completed from reference TRBV19 and TRBJ2-7, reads DGGITQSPKYLFRKEGQNVTLSCEQNLNHDAMYWYRQDPGQGLRLIYYSQIVNDFQKGDIAEGYSVSREKKESFPLTVTSAQKNPTAFYLCASSEYRNFRYEQYFGPGTRLTVT.

The V gene is TRBV27, the J gene TRBJ2-7; TRBD2 aligns across 8 bases. The CDR3 has 14 amino acids. V shed 6 bases, J shed 3 bases, and the junction held 7 bases outside the gene matches. In germline, CDR1 is MNHEY, CDR2 SMNVEV (reference sequence). The CDR3 region has the DNA TGTGCCAGCAGCCTACTAGCGGAGTTCTACGAGCAGTACTTC. Its protein product is CASSLLAEFYEQYF.

The chain has TRBV6-5 and TRBJ2-7; 9 bases are shared with TRBD2. This CDR3 contains 16 residues. Germline V lookup: CDR1 MNHEY, CDR2 SVGAGI. Trimming took 0 bases from V and 2 from J; bases not matched to a gene: 5. The CDR3 reads CASSYSERLAAYEQYF. CDR3 bases: TGTGCCAGCAGTTACTCTGAGAGACTAGCGGCCTACGAGCAGTACTTC.

In this sample, this clone turned up once. This chain uses TRBV3-1 (or the pseudogene TRBV3-2) with TRBJ1-2, with 7 bases that match TRBD1. Trimming took 0 bases from V and 5 from J; bases not matched to a gene: 6. The CDR3 runs to 15 residues. Germline V CDR1 and CDR2: LGHDT, YNNKEL (reference sequence). CDR3 nucleotide sequence: TGTGCCAGCAGCCAAGATAGGACAGGAGTATATGGCTACACCTTC. Residues: CASSQDRTGVYGYTF.

The chain has TRBV6-5 and TRBJ1-1, with 10 bases that match TRBD1. The CDR3 consists of 14 residues. After removal of 6 bases from V and 2 bases from J, the junction contained 3 bases not matched to a gene. Germline V gene data show CDR1 as MNHEY and CDR2 as SVGAGI. CDR3 protein: CASSRQGANTEAFF. CDR3 sequence (DNA): TGTGCCAGCAGCCGACAGGGGGCCAACACTGAAGCTTTCTTT.

The chain employs TRBV2 and TRBJ2-7; D is perhaps TRBD2 (6 bases). The CDR3 spans 12 residues. V dropped 10 bases and J dropped 0 bases, with 10 bases sitting between them. Per germline, CDR1 SNHLY and CDR2 FYNNEI. The CDR3, as DNA: TGTGCCACCTCGGGGGTCTCCTACGAGCAGTACTTC. This translates into CATSGVSYEQYF.

A single count supports this clone. CDR3 coding DNA: TGTGCCAGCGGAAGTCTCGGGAGCGAAGCTTTCTTT. This translates into CASGSLGSEAFF. V usage is TRBV11-2 and J usage is TRBJ1-1; D gene unclear. The length of the CDR3 is 12 residues. Trimming shortened V by 8 bases and J by 8 bases, and 15 bases separated the two germline ends. Germline CDR1 and CDR2: SGHAT and FQNNGV. Supplemented by reference TRBV11-2 and TRBJ1-1, the full variable domain reads EAGVAQSPRYKIIEKRQSVAFWCNPISGHATLYWYQQILGQGPKLLIQFQNNGVVDDSQLPKDRFSAERLKGVDSTLKIQPAKLEDSAVYLCASGSLGSEAFFGQGTRLTVV.

As DNA, the CDR3 is TGTGCCAGCAGTACCCGGGACAGGGAGAGTGGTGGCTACACCTTC. This encodes CASSTRDRESGGYTF. The genes are TRBV6-5 and TRBJ1-2; 9 nucleotides match TRBD1. V dropped 5 bases and J dropped 7; count of bases not matched to a gene: 11. This CDR3 is 15 amino acids long. Germline lookup yields CDR1 MNHEY and CDR2 SVGAGI.

The chain employs TRBV2 and TRBJ2-1; TRBD1 matches at 11 bases. The CDR3 has 14 residues. The V and J ends lost 6 bases and 7 bases, in that order; junction bases with no gene match: 5. Per germline, CDR1 SNHLY and CDR2 FYNNEI. Written as DNA, the CDR3 is TGTGCCAGCAGCCCGGACAGGGGGCTGAATGAGCAGTTCTTC. Translating it yields CASSPDRGLNEQFF.

This sequence joins TRBV11-2 and TRBJ2-5; possibly TRBD2 for D (6 bases). CDR1 and CDR2 from the germline V gene are SGHAT and FQNNGV. The V gene lost 1 base and the J gene lost 5 bases, with 11 bases spanning the gap. This CDR3 region has 14 residues. The CDR3 spells CASSLGLGPETQYF. CDR3 coding DNA: TGTGCCAGCAGCTTAGGACTAGGGCCCGAGACCCAGTACTTC.

This chain links TRBV9 with TRBJ2-5; tentatively, D is TRBD2 (5 bases). Germline lookup yields CDR1 SGDLS and CDR2 YYNGEE. This CDR3 contains 14 residues. V lost 3 bases, J lost 4 bases, and 13 bases lay in between. CDR3 sequence: CASSASPAGETQYF. For the CDR3, the DNA is TGTGCCAGCAGCGCAAGTCCCGCGGGAGAGACCCAGTACTTC.

This rearrangement joins TRBV30 to TRBJ1-6, with a possible D match to TRBD1 (6 bases). The length of the CDR3 is 15 residues. CDR1 is GTSNPN, CDR2 SVGIG, per germline (reference sequence). V was shortened by 2 bases and J by 9 bases, with 17 bases between the two germline ends. CDR3 loop: CAWSKKGTPISPLHF. The CDR3 nucleotides are TGTGCCTGGAGTAAAAAAGGGACACCTATTTCACCCCTCCACTTT.

The chain has TRBV19 and TRBJ2-4, with TRBD2 identical over 12 bases. The CDR3 contains 12 residues. Losses at the gene ends were 8 bases for V and 11 bases for J; bases not matched to a gene: 4. Germline CDR1 is LNHDA and CDR2 is SQIVND (reference sequence). This CDR3 is CASRLAGEVQYF. CDR3 in DNA: TGTGCCAGTCGACTAGCGGGGGAAGTTCAGTACTTC.

This rearrangement joins TRBV11-2 to TRBJ2-7; 7 bases agree with TRBD1. This CDR3 region has 14 residues. V shed 6 bases, J shed 2 bases, and the junction held 7 bases outside the gene matches. The germline gives CDR1 SGHAT, CDR2 FQNNGV. This CDR3 reads CASSLGRGTYEQYF. DNA for the CDR3: TGTGCCAGCAGTCTGGGCAGGGGGACCTACGAGCAGTACTTC.

This clone was seen a handful of times. The rearrangement links TRBV12-5 to TRBJ2-6, with D possibly TRBD2 on 6 matching bases. CDR1 and CDR2 (germline): LGHNT, FRNRAP. The length of the CDR3 is 19 residues. With 1 base removed from V and 0 bases from J, the gap between germline ends came to 16 bases. The CDR3 protein is CASGLEAGLLRSGANVLTF. DNA for the CDR3: TGTGCTAGTGGTTTGGAGGCGGGACTCCTGCGCTCTGGGGCCAACGTCCTGACTTTC.

V gene TRBV5-1 combines with J gene TRBJ1-5, with D possibly being TRBD1 (5 bases). CDR3 length: 13 residues. V lost 4 bases to trimming and J lost 7 bases, with 12 bases between them. The V gene's germline CDR1 is SGHRS and CDR2 YFSETQ. CDR3 bases: TGCGCCAGCAGCATCGGGGGAGGACAGCCCCAGCATTTT. Translating it yields CASSIGGGQPQHF. Filled out from reference TRBV5-1 and TRBJ1-5, the complete variable domain reads KAGVTQTPRYLIKTRGQQVTLSCSPISGHRSVSWYQQTPGQGLQFLFEYFSETQRNKGNFPGRFSGRQFSNSRSEMNVSTLELGDSALYLCASSIGGGQPQHFGDGTRLSIL.

The genes are TRBV15 and TRBJ1-2; D unclear. The CDR3 is 13 residues long. Trimming took off 0 bases at V and 3 bases at J, with 5 bases between the two ends. Germline lookup yields CDR1 LNHNV and CDR2 YYDKDF (reference sequence). Here the CDR3 reads CATSRERDYGYTF. CDR3 nucleotides: TGTGCCACCAGCAGAGAACGAGACTATGGCTACACCTTC.

The CDR3 sequence: CASNRDLAQSYEQYF. CDR3 nucleotide sequence: TGCGCCAGCAACAGGGACCTCGCCCAATCCTACGAGCAGTACTTC. The chain links TRBV10-2 to TRBJ2-7, with D possibly matching TRBD1 (6 bases). Germline values: CDR1 WSHSY, CDR2 SAAADI. With 7 bases removed from V and 1 base from J, the gap between germline ends came to 17 bases. This CDR3 has 15 amino acids.

The J gene is TRBJ2-3, the V gene TRBV4-2, with 8 nucleotides matching TRBD1. The V gene end was trimmed by 0 bases and the J gene end by 4 bases; junction bases not matched to a gene: 3. Germline V gene lookup returns CDR1 LGHNA and CDR2 YNFKEQ. CDR3 length equals 15 residues. The CDR3 spells CASSQDGQGPDTQYF. The CDR3 region has the DNA TGTGCCAGCAGCCAAGATGGACAGGGCCCAGATACGCAGTATTTT.

The chain joins TRBV30 to TRBJ1-1, with 7 positions matching TRBD1. CDR1 is GTSNPN and CDR2 is SVGIG in the germline V gene (reference sequence). The CDR3 runs 16 residues. With V trimmed by 0 bases and J by 0 bases, 7 bases remained unmatched. The CDR3 loop is CAWSVQGPIMNTEAFF. As DNA, the CDR3 is TGTGCCTGGAGTGTACAGGGGCCCATCATGAACACTGAAGCTTTCTTT.

This chain uses TRBV18 with TRBJ2-1, with 7 bases matching TRBD1. Germline assignment: CDR1 KGHSH and CDR2 LQKENI. Trimming at V came to 2 bases and at J to 0 bases, leaving 7 bases not matched to a gene. The CDR3 contains 17 residues. The DNA for the CDR3 is TGTGCCAGCTCACCAGCCAGCGGACAGGTCTCCTACAATGAGCAGTTCTTC. Translated, it gives CASSPASGQVSYNEQFF. Looking up the rest from reference TRBV18 and TRBJ2-1 gives the full variable domain: NAGVMQNPRHLVRRRGQEARLRCSPMKGHSHVYWYRQLPEEGLKFMVYLQKENIIDESGMPKERFSAEFPKEGPSILRIQQVVRGDSAAYFCASSPASGQVSYNEQFFGPGTRLTVL.

This clone has only one observation. The chain couples TRBV4-1 to TRBJ2-7; D might be TRBD2 (5 bases). CDR3 length: 15 residues. Trimming shortened V by 2 bases and J by 1 base, and 12 bases separated the two germline ends. Germline V gene lookup returns CDR1 MGHRA and CDR2 YSYEKL. The CDR3 sequence: CASSQTRATSYEQYF. The CDR3, as DNA: TGCGCCAGCAGCCAAACGAGGGCCACTTCCTACGAGCAGTACTTC.